The text below deals with one TCR beta chain. This sample stems from a study of blood T cell repertoires in COVID-19. Data came from immunoSEQ multiplex PCR; TCRdb stores just in-frame clones and leaves some out. Of about 260,000 clones detected, over 80% appear once; the ten largest clones hold about 4%. The V gene's germline CDR1 is MRHNA and CDR2 SNTAGT. The V gene end was trimmed by 5 bases and the J gene end by 0 bases; junction bases not matched to a gene: 6. The CDR3 extends over 17 amino acids. The TCR was taken from a woman in her forties with acute or convalescent COVID-19. Sequenced material: peripheral blood. The chain is built from TRBV6-4 and TRBJ2-6; 8 bases are shared with TRBD1. In nucleotides, the CDR3 is TGTGCCAGCAGTAGAGGACAGGGTATCTCTGGGGCCAACGTCCTGACTTTC. Translation: CASSRGQGISGANVLTF.